This T cell receptor beta chain derives from a study of graft-versus-host responses after intestinal transplantation. The CDR3 covers 17 residues. In germline, CDR1 is PRHDT, CDR2 FYEKMQ (reference sequence). V lost 5 bases, J lost 8 bases, and 25 bases lay in between. Remarks on this clone: Its specificity is not known.

The data were produced by immunoSEQ multiplex PCR, yet TCRdb's version contains in-frame clones alone and is incomplete. The sample lists 90,000 to 130,000 clones; 93% were seen once. The V and J genes are TRBV13 and TRBJ2-1, with a tentative D call TRBD2 (7 bases). This clonotype was sampled from a human donor who was the organ donor for an intestinal transplant. Specimen: unstimulated CD8+ T cells sorted from spleen or lymph node cells, collected before transplant. CDR3 in amino acids: CASSLEGGAGRPDEQFF. The CDR3 DNA reads as TGTGCCAGCAGCCTGGAAGGGGGGGCGGGACGCCCGGATGAGCAGTTCTTC.